The clone carrying this T cell receptor (beta chain) has only a few counts. The target antigen is unknown. This record comes from a study of shared clonotypes between healthy human individuals. Background on the study: Three plates each covered CD4 naive and memory; CD8 naive two, CD8 memory one. Study-wide results and caveats: Generation probabilities were higher for clonotypes shared across all four sorted-subset donors than for unshared ones.

At deep level, the assay was performed. Profiling relied on immunoSEQ multiplex PCR, and the TCRdb table lists in-frame clones only, not all of them. The profile covers about a million clones, with approximately 80% appearing a single time and almost 0.9% taken by the ten largest. Sequencing input: memory CD4+ T cells from PBMCs. Documented subset: CD45RA-negative fraction. This clonotype was obtained from a man aged 18 to 35 in good health. Some clones in this sample may be carry-over from other donors' samples.

CDR3 loop: CASSLGLGNGYTF. CDR3 bases: TGCGCCAGCAGCTTGGGCCTTGGGAACGGCTACACCTTC. V usage is TRBV5-1 and J usage is TRBJ1-2; D is ambiguous. CDR3 size: 13 residues. V was shortened by 0 bases and J by 8 bases, with 11 bases between the two germline ends. Germline loops: CDR1 SGHRS, CDR2 YFSETQ.